This record looks at one T cell receptor (beta chain) sequence and its context. The record originates from a study of human T cells and chemical hapten exposure. The CDR3 length is 15 residues. The V and J ends lost 0 bases and 4 bases respectively, with 9 bases between them. Germline V gene data show CDR1 as SGHTA and CDR2 as FQGNSA. The time point denotes: patch test 1, 2 weeks after DPC sensitization. Noted treatment: therapeutic diphenylcyclopropenone sensitization with weekly scalp DPC. Unfractionated whole blood was the source from which total RNA was extracted. Via MiXCR, TCRdb re-called the RACE reads, giving one row per CDR3 protein. In the table there are about 120,000 distinct CDR3 sequences, around 15% of which are singletons.

The clonotype originates from a man aged 18 to 30 with alopecia areata. Some clones in this sample may be carry-over from other donors' samples. Specimen: whole blood, collected in connection with sensitization to the hapten diphenylcyclopropenone (DPC). This chain connects TRBV7-2 to TRBJ2-2; weak D call: TRBD2 (6 bases). This CDR3 reads CASSLALGGTGELFF. For the CDR3, the DNA is TGTGCCAGCAGCTTAGCGCTGGGGGGCACCGGGGAGCTGTTTTTT.